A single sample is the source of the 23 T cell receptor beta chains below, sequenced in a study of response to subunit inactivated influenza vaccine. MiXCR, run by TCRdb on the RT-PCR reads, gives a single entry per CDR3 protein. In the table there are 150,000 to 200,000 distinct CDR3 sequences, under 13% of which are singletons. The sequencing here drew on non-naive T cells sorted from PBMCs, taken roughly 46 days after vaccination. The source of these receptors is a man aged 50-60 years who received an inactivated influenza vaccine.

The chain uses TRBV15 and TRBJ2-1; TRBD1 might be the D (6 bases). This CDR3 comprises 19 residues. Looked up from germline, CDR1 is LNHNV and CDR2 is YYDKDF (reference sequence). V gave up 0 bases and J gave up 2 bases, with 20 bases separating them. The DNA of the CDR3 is TGTGCCACCAGCAGAGAAACCTCTCTATGGGGGCTCACCTACAATGAGCAGTTCTTC. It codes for CATSRETSLWGLTYNEQFF.

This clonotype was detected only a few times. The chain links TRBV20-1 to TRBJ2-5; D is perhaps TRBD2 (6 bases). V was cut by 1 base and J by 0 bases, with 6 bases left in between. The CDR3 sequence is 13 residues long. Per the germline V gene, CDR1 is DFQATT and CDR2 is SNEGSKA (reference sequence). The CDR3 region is CSARGGDQETQYF. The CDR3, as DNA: TGCAGTGCTAGAGGGGGGGACCAAGAGACCCAGTACTTC.

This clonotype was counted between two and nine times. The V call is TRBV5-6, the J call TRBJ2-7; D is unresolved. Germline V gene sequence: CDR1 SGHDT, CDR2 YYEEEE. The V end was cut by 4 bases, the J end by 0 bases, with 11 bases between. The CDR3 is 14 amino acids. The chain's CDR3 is CASSRVTFSYEQYF. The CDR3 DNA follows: TGTGCCAGCAGCCGGGTGACCTTCTCCTACGAGCAGTACTTC.

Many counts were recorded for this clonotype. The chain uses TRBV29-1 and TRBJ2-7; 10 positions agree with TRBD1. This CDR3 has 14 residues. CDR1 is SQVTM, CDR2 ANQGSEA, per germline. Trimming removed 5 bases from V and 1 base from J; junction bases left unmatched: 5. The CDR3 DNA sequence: TGCAGCGTTCAAAAGGGACAGGGGTCCTACGAGCAGTACTTC. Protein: CSVQKGQGSYEQYF.

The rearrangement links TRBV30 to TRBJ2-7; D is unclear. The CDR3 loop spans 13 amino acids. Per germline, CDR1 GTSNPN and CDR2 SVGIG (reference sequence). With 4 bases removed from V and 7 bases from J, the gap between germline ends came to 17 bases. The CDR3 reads CAWIRRPVGEQYF. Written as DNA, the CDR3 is TGTGCCTGGATTAGACGGCCGGTCGGGGAGCAGTACTTC.

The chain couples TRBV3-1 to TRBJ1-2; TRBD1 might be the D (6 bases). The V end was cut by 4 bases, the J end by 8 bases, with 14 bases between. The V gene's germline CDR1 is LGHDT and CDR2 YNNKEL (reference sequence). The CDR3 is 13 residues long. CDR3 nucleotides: TGTGCCAGCAGCCCCTCAGGGGCGACAGGCTACACCTTC. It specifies CASSPSGATGYTF.

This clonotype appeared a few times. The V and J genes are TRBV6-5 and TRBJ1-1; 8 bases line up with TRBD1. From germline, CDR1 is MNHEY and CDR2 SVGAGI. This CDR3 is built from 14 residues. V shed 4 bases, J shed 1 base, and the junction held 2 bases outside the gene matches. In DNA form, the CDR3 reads TGTGCCAGCAGTTGGACAGGGACGAACACTGAAGCTTTCTTT. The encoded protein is CASSWTGTNTEAFF.

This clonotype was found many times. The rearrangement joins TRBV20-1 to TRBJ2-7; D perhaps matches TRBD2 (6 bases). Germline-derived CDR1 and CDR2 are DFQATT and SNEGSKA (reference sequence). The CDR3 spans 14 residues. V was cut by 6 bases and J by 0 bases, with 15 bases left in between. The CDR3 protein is CSASLARSSYEQYF. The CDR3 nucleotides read TGCAGTGCCAGCCTAGCGAGGAGCTCCTACGAGCAGTACTTC.

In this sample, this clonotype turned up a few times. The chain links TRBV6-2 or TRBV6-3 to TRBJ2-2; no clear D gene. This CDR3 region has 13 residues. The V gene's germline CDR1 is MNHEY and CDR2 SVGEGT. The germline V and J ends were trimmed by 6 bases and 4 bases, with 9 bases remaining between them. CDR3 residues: CASSRTLTGELFF. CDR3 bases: TGTGCCAGCAGCCGAACACTCACCGGGGAGCTGTTTTTT.

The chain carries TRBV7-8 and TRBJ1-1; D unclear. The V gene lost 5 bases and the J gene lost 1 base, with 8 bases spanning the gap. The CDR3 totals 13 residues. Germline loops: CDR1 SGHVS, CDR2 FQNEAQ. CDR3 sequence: CASSMTPNTEAFF. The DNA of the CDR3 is TGTGCCAGCAGCATGACACCGAACACTGAAGCTTTCTTT. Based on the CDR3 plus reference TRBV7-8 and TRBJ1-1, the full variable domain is GAGVSQSPRYKVAKRGQDVALRCDPISGHVSLFWYQQALGQGPEFLTYFQNEAQLDKSGLPSDRFFAERPEGSVSTLKIQRTQQEDSAVYLCASSMTPNTEAFFGQGTRLTVV.

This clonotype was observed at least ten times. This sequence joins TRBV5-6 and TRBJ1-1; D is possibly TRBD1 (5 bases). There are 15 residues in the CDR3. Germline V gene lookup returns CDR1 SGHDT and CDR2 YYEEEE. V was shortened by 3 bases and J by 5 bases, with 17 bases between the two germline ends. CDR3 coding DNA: TGTGCCAGCAGCTGGGAAGGGACGGGAGGGACTGAAGCTTTCTTT. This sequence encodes CASSWEGTGGTEAFF.

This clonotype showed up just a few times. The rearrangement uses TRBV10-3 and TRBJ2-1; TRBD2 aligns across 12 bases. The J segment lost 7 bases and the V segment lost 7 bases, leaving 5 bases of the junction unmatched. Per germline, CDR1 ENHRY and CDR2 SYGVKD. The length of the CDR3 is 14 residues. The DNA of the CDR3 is TGTGCCATCAATAGACTAGCGGGAGAGAATGAGCAGTTCTTC. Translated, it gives CAINRLAGENEQFF.

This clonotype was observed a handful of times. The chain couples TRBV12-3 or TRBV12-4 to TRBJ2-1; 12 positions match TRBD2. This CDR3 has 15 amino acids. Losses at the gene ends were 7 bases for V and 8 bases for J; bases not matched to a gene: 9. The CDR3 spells CASTKTSGSGDEQFF. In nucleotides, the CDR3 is TGTGCCAGCACCAAGACTAGCGGGAGCGGCGATGAGCAGTTCTTC.

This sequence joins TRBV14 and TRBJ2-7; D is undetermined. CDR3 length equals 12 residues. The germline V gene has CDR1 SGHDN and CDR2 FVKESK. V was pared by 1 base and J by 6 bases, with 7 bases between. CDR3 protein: CASSQGTVEQYF. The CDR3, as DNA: TGTGCCAGCAGCCAAGGGACCGTCGAGCAGTACTTC. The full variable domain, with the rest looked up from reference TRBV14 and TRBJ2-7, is EAGVTQFPSHSVIEKGQTVTLRCDPISGHDNLYWYRRVMGKEIKFLLHFVKESKQDESGMPNNRFLAERTGGTYSTLKVQPAELEDSGVYFCASSQGTVEQYFGPGTRLTVT.

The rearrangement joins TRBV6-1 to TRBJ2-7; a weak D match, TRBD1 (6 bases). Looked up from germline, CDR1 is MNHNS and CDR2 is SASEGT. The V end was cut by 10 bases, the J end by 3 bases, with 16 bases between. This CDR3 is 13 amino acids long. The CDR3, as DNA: TGTGCCACCATAGTACAGGGCAACTACGAGCAGTACTTC. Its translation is CATIVQGNYEQYF.

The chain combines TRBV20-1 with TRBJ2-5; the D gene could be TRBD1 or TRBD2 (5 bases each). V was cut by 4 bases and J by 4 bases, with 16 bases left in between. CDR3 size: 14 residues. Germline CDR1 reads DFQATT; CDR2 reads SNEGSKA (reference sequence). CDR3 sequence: CSAIAQVGPETQYF. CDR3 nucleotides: TGCAGTGCTATTGCCCAGGTGGGACCAGAGACCCAGTACTTC.

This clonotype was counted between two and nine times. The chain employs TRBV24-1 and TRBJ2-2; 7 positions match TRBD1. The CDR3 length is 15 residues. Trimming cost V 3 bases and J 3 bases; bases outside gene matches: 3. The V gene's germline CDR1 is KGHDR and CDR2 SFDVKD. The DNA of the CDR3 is TGTGCCACCAGTGATGTACAGGGGTACACCGGGGAGCTGTTTTTT. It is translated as CATSDVQGYTGELFF.

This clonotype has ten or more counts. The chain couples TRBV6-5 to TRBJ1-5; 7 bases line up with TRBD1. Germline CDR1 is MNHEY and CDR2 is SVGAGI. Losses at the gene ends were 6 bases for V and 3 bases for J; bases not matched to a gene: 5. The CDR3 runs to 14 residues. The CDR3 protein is CASRYRGDNQPQHF. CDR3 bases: TGTGCCAGCAGATACAGGGGTGACAATCAGCCCCAGCATTTT.

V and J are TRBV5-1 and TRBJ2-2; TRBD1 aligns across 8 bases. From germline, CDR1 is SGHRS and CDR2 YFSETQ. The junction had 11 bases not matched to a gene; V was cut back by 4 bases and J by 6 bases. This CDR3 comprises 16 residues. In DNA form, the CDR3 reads TGCGCCAGCAGCCCTGACAGGGGACAACCTGCCGGGGAGCTGTTTTTT. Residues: CASSPDRGQPAGELFF.

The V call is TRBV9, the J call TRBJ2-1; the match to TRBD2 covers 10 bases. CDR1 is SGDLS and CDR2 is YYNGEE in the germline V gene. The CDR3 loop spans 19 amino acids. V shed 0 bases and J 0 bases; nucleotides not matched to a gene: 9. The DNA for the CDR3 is TGTGCCAGCAGCGTAGACCCTAGCGGGAGAGGTCGCTCCTACAATGAGCAGTTCTTC. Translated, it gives CASSVDPSGRGRSYNEQFF. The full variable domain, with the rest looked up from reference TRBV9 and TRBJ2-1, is DSGVTQTPKHLITATGQRVTLRCSPRSGDLSVYWYQQSLDQGLQFLIQYYNGEERAKGNILERFSAQQFPDLHSELNLSSLELGDSALYFCASSVDPSGRGRSYNEQFFGPGTRLTVL.

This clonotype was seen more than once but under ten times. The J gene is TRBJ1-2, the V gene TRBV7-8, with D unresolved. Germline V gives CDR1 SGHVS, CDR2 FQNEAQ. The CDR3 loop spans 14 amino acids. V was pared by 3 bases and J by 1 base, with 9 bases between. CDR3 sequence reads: CASSLGRINYGYTF. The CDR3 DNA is TGTGCCAGCAGCTTGGGAAGGATTAACTATGGCTACACCTTC.

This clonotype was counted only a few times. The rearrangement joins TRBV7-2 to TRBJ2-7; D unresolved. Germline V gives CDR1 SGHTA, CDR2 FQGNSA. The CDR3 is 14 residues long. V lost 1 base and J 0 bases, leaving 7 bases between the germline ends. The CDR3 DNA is TGTGCCAGCAGCTTAGGGTTGAGCTCCTACGAGCAGTACTTC. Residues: CASSLGLSSYEQYF.

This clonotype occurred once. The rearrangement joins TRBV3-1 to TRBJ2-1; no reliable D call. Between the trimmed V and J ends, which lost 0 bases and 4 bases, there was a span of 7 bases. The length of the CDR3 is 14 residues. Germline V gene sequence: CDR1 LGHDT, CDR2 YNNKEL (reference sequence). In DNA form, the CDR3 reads TGTGCCAGCAGCCAAGACGGCCGATACAATGAGCAGTTCTTC. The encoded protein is CASSQDGRYNEQFF.